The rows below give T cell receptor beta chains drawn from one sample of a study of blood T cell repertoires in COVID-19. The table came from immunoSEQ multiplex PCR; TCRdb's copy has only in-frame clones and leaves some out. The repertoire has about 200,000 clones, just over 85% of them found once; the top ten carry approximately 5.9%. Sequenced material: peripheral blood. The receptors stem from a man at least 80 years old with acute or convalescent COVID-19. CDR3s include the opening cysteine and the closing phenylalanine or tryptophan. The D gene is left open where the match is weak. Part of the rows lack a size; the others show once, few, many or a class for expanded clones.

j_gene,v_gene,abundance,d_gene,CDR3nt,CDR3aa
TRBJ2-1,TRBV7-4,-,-,TGTGCCAGCAGCGGCTACCATCTAGACTACAATGAGCAGTTCTTC,CASSGYHLDYNEQFF
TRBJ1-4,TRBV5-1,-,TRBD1,TGCGCCAGCAGCGGGACAGGGGTTAATGAAAAACTGTTTTTT,CASSGTGVNEKLFF
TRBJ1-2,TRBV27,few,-,TGTGCCACCGGCCCATGGAGGGGCGGTAACTATGGCTACACCTTC,CATGPWRGGNYGYTF
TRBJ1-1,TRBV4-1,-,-,TGCGCCAGCAGCCAAGATACTTACAGGAACACTGAAGCTTTCTTT,CASSQDTYRNTEAFF
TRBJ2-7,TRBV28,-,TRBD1,TGTGCCAGCTACTCCACAGGGGGCCCGTACTACGAGCAGTACTTC,CASYSTGGPYYEQYF
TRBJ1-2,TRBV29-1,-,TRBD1,TGCAGCGTTGGGGACAGGATTTTGAACTATGGCTACACCTTC,CSVGDRILNYGYTF
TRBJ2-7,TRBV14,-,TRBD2,TGTGCCAGCAGCCCCCAGCGGGAGGGCCTCTACGAGCAGTACTTC,CASSPQREGLYEQYF
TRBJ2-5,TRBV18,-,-,TGTGCCAGCAGAAGACCGGGCCAAGAGACCCAGTACTTC,CASRRPGQETQYF
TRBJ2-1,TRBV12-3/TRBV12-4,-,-,TGTGCCAGCAGTTTACGGCAGGTCAATGAGCAGTTCTTC,CASSLRQVNEQFF
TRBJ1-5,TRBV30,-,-,TGTGCCTGTGGGGGGGGCGGCAATCAGCCCCAGCATTTT,CACGGGGNQPQHF
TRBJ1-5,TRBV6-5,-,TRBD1,TGTGCCAGCAGACCGACAGGGGTGAGCAATCAGCCCCAGCATTTT,CASRPTGVSNQPQHF
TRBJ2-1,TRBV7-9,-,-,TGTGCCAGCAGCCCCCTCGGTGGGAGTGTGAATGAGCAGTTCTTC,CASSPLGGSVNEQFF
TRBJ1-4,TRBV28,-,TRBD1,TGTGCCAGCAGTCGACAGGGTTTGGATGAAAAACTGTTTTTT,CASSRQGLDEKLFF
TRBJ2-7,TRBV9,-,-,TGTGCCAGCAGCGTAGCCCCTGTGTCCTCCTACGAGCAGTACTTC,CASSVAPVSSYEQYF
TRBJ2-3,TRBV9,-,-,TGTGCCAGCAGCGTAGGGACTAGCACAGATACGCAGTATTTT,CASSVGTSTDTQYF
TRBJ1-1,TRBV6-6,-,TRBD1,TGTGCCACCAAAGGGGGCGCCATGAACACTGAAGCTTTCTTT,CATKGGAMNTEAFF
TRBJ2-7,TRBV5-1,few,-,TGCGCCAGCAGCTTGGACATCACCTACGAGCAGTACTTC,CASSLDITYEQYF
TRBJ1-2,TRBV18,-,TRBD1,TGTGCCAGCTCACCCTCAGGGGGCACTGGCTACACCTTC,CASSPSGGTGYTF
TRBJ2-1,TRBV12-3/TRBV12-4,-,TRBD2,TGTGCCAGCAGTTTTGGCGGGAGTAATGAGCAGTTCTTC,CASSFGGSNEQFF
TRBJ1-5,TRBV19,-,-,TGTGCCAGTAGCAACAATCAGGGGATGAGGCAGCCCCAGCATTTT,CASSNNQGMRQPQHF
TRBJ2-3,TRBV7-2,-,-,TGTGCCAGCAGCTTAGGTTCTAAAACCCGGGGAGATACGCAGTATTTT,CASSLGSKTRGDTQYF
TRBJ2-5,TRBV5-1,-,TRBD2,TGCGCCAGCAGCTTGGGTAGCGGGAGGTTGGAGACCCAGTACTTC,CASSLGSGRLETQYF
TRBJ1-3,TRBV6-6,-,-,TGTGCCAGCAGCCCCGGGGTCTCTGGAAACACCATATATTTT,CASSPGVSGNTIYF
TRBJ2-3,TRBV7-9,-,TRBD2,TGTGCCAGCAGCTTAGCAACGACTAGCGGGAGGGCGGGCACAGATACGCAGTATTTT,CASSLATTSGRAGTDTQYF
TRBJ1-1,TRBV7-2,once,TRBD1,TGTGCCAGCAGCTTAGAGACAGGGGTTAGCACTGAAGCTTTCTTT,CASSLETGVSTEAFF
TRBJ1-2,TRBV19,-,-,TGTGCCAGTGGAGGCCAGGCTCTCGGAGGCTACACCTTC,CASGGQALGGYTF
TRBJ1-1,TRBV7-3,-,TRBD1,TGTGCCAGCAGTATTAAAGCGGGGACAGGGGAAGCTTTCTTT,CASSIKAGTGEAFF
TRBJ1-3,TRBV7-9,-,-,TGTGCCAGCAGCCCGGGAGTAAAAACCACCATATATTTT,CASSPGVKTTIYF
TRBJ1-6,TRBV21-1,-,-,TGTGCCAGCAGCAGAGGAACCCCACTCTGTTTCTATAATTCACCCCTCCACTTT,CASSRGTPLCFYNSPLHF
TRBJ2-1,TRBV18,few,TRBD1,TGTGCCAGCTCACAGAGGATGACAGGGAATGAGCAGTTCTTC,CASSQRMTGNEQFF
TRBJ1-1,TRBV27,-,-,TGTGCCAGTTCCCGTGTCGGGGGCACTGAAGCTTTCTTT,CASSRVGGTEAFF
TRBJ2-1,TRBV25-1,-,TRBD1,TGTGCCAGCAGTGACCCAGGGGGCTCCTACAATGAGCAGTTCTTC,CASSDPGGSYNEQFF
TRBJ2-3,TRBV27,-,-,TGTGCCAGCAGTTTAATCGGCGGGTACACAGATACGCAGTATTTT,CASSLIGGYTDTQYF
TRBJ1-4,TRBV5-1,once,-,TGCGCCAGCAGCCGCCAAGGGGGGGGAGCTAATGAAAAACTGTTTTTT,CASSRQGGGANEKLFF
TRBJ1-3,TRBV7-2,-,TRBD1,TGTGCCAGCAGCTTGCAACAGGGGGGGCCTGGAAACACCATATATTTT,CASSLQQGGPGNTIYF
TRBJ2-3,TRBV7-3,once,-,TGTGCCAGCAGCTTCGGGACAGGGGTTAGCGGGAGTCCCGCTGATACGCAGTATTTT,CASSFGTGVSGSPADTQYF
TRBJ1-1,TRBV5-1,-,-,TGCGCCAGCACCTTCTCCCCAGGGTCAACTGAAGCTTTCTTT,CASTFSPGSTEAFF
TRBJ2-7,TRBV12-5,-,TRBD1,TGTGCTAGTGGTCCGGGACAGGGCGGCAACGAGCAGTACTTC,CASGPGQGGNEQYF
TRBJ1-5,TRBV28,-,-,TGTGCCAGCAGTTTTTTCGGGGGGTCTCAGCCCCAGCATTTT,CASSFFGGSQPQHF
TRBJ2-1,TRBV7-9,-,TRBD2,TGTGCCAGCAGGGGGCGGGAGGGATACAATGAGCAGTTCTTC,CASRGREGYNEQFF
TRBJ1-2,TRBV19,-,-,TGTGCCAGTAGTATGACGGGTGGAAACTATGGCTACACCTTC,CASSMTGGNYGYTF
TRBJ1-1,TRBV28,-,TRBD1,TGTGCCAGCGGGAGACAGGGATGGACTGAAGCTTTCTTT,CASGRQGWTEAFF
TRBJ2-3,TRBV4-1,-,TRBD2,TGCGCCAGCAGCCACCCGGGACTAGCGGGAGGTGGCGGGACAGATACGCAGTATTTT,CASSHPGLAGGGGTDTQYF
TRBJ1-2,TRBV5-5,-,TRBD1,TGTGCCAGCAGCCCTTTTATAGGGACAGCATCTAACTATGGCTACACCTTC,CASSPFIGTASNYGYTF
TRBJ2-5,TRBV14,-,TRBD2,TGTGCCAGCAGCCAAGCTGGTGGAGTAGCGGGAGGAGAGACCCAGTACTTC,CASSQAGGVAGGETQYF
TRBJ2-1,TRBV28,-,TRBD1,TGTGCCAGCAGTCCCGGTCAGGGGGCCGGCAATGAGCAGTTCTTC,CASSPGQGAGNEQFF
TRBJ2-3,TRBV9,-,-,TGTGCCAGCAGCGTAGGTCATACAATTAGCACAGATACGCAGTATTTT,CASSVGHTISTDTQYF
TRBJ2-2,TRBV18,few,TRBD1,TGTGCCAGCTCACCGACGGGACAGGGGGGCACCGGGGAGCTGTTTTTT,CASSPTGQGGTGELFF
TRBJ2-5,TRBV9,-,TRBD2,TGTGCCAGCAGCGTAGCTCCGGGGGGGCGAGAGACCCAGTACTTC,CASSVAPGGRETQYF
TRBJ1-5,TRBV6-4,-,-,TGTGCCAGCAGCCCAGCGGCGGGGGCAGGACAGCCCCAGCATTTT,CASSPAAGAGQPQHF
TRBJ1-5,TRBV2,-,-,TGTGCCAGCAGTGACGCGGGGGTTGGACAGCCCCAGCATTTT,CASSDAGVGQPQHF
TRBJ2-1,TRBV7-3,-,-,TGTGCCAGCAGCAAAGGAGCAGGGGCGGGCTCCTACAATGAGCAGTTCTTC,CASSKGAGAGSYNEQFF
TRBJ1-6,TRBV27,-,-,TGTGCCAGCATGGCGGAATATAATTCACCCCTCCACTTT,CASMAEYNSPLHF
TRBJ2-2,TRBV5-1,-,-,TGCGCCAGCAGCATGCGGACTACCAACACCGGGGAGCTGTTTTTT,CASSMRTTNTGELFF
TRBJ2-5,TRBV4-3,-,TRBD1,TGCGCCAGCAGCCGGGGGGACAGGGTGGCAGAGACCCAGTACTTC,CASSRGDRVAETQYF
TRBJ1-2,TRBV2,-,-,TGTGCCAGCAGTGAGGTGGGGCCAATATATGGCTACACCTTC,CASSEVGPIYGYTF
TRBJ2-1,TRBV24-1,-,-,TGTGCCACCGAGGGGGGGTGGAATGAGCAGTTCTTC,CATEGGWNEQFF